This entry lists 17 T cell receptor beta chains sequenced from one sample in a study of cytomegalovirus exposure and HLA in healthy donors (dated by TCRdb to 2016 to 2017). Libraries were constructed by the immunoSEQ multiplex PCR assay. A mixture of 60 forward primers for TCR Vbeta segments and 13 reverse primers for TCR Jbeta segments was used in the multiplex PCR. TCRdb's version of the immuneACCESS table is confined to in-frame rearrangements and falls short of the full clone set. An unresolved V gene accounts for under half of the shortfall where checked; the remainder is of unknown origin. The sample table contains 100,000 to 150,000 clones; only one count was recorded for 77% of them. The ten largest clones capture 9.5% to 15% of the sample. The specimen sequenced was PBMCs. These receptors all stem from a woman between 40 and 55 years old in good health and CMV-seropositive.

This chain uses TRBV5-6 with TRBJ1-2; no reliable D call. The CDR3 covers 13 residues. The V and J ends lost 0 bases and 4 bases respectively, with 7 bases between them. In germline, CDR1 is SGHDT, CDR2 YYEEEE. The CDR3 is CASSLETVYGYTF. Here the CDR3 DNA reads TGTGCCAGCAGCTTGGAAACAGTCTATGGCTACACCTTC.

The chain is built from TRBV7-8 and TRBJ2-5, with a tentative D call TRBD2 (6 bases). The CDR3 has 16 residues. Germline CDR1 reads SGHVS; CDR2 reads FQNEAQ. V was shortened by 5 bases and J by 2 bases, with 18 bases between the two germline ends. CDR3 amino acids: CASSPRVLAVQETQYF. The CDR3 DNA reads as TGTGCCAGCAGCCCACGAGTGTTAGCGGTTCAAGAGACCCAGTACTTC.

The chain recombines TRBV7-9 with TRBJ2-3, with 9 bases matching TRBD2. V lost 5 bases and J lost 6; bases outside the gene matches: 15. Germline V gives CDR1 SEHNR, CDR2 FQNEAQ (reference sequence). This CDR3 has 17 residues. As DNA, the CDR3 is TGTGCCAGCAGCCAAGGGCCACTAGCGGGCTCATTGGATACGCAGTATTTT. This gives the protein CASSQGPLAGSLDTQYF.

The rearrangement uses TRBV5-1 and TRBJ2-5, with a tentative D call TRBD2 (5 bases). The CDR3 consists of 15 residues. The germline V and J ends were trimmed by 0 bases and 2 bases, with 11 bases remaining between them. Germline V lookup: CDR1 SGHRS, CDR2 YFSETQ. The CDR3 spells CASSLGERKQETQYF. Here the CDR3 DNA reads TGCGCCAGCAGCTTGGGGGAGCGGAAACAAGAGACCCAGTACTTC.

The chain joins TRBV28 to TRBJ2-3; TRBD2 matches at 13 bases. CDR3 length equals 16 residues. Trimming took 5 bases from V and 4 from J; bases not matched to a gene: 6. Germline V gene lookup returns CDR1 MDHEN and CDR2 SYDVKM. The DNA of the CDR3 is TGTGCCAGCAGTCCGACTAGCGGGAGGCCCGCAGATACGCAGTATTTT. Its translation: CASSPTSGRPADTQYF.

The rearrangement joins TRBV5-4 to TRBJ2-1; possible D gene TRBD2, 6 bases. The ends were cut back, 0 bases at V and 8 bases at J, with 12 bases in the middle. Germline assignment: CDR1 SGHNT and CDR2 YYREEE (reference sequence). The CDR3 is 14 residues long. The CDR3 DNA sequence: TGTGCCAGCAGCTTGGCCGTGGCTAGCGATGAGCAGTTCTTC. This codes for CASSLAVASDEQFF. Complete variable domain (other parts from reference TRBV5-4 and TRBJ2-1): ETGVTQSPTHLIKTRGQQVTLRCSSQSGHNTVSWYQQALGQGPQFIFQYYREEENGRGNFPPRFSGLQFPNYSSELNVNALELDDSALYLCASSLAVASDEQFFGPGTRLTVL.

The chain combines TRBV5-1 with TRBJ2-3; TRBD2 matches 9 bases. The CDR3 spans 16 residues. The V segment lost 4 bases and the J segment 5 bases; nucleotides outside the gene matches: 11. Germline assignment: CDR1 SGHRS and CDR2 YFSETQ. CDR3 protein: CASSPLVAGVKDTQYF. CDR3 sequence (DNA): TGCGCCAGCAGCCCCCTGGTAGCGGGAGTCAAAGATACGCAGTATTTT.

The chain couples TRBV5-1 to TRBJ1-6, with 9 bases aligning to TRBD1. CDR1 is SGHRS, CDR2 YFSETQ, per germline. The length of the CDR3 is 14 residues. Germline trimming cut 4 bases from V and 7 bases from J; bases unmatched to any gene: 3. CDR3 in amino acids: CASSIGQGNSPLHF. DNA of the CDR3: TGCGCCAGCAGCATTGGACAGGGGAATTCACCCCTCCACTTT.

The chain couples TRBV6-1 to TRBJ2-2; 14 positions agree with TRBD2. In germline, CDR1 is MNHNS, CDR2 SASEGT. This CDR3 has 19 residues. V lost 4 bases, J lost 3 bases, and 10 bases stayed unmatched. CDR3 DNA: TGTGCCAGCAGTGCACCCCAAGGACTAGCGGGAGGTCACACCGGGGAGCTGTTTTTT. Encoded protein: CASSAPQGLAGGHTGELFF.

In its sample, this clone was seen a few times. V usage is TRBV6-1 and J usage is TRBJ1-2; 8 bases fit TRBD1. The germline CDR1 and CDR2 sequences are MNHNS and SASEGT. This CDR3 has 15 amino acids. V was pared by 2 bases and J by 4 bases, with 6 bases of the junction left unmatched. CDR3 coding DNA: TGTGCCAGCAGTGAACGGGACAGGAAGTTCTATGGCTACACCTTC. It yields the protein CASSERDRKFYGYTF.

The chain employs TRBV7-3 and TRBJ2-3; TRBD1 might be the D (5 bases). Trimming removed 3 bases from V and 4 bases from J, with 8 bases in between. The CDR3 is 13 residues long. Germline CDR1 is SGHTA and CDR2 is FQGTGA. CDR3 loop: CASSFSRADTQYF. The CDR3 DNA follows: TGTGCCAGCAGCTTCTCCAGGGCAGATACGCAGTATTTT.

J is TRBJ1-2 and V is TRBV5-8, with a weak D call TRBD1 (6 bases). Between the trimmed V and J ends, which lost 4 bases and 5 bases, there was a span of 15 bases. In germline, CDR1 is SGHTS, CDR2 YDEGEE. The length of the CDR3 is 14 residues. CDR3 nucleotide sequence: TGTGCCAGCAGCGTCGCCGGGACAACGTATGGCTACACCTTC. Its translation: CASSVAGTTYGYTF.

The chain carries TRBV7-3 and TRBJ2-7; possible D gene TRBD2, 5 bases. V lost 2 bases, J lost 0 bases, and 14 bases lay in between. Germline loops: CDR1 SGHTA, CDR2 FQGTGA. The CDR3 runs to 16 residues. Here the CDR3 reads CASSLGGGSTSYEQYF. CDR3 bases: TGTGCCAGCAGCTTAGGAGGCGGGTCGACCTCCTACGAGCAGTACTTC.

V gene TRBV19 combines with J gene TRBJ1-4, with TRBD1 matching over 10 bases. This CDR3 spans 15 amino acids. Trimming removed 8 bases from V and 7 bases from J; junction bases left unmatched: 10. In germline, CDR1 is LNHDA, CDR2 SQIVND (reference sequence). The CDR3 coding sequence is TGTGCCAGTGGATCCCGGGACAGGGGAAGTGAAAAACTGTTTTTT. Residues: CASGSRDRGSEKLFF. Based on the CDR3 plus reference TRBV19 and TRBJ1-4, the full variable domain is DGGITQSPKYLFRKEGQNVTLSCEQNLNHDAMYWYRQDPGQGLRLIYYSQIVNDFQKGDIAEGYSVSREKKESFPLTVTSAQKNPTAFYLCASGSRDRGSEKLFFGSGTQLSVL.

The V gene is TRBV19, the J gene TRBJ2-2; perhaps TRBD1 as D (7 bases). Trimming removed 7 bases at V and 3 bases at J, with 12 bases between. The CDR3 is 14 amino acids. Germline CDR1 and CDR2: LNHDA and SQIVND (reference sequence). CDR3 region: CASNPGGYTGELFF. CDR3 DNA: TGTGCCAGTAACCCAGGGGGGTACACCGGGGAGCTGTTTTTT.

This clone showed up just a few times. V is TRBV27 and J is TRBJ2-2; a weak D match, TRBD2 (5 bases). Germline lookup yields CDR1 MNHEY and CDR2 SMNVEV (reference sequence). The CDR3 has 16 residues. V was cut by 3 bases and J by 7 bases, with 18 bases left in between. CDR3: CASSLSLASLVGELFF. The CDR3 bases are TGTGCCAGCAGTTTGTCCTTAGCGTCACTCGTCGGGGAGCTGTTTTTT.

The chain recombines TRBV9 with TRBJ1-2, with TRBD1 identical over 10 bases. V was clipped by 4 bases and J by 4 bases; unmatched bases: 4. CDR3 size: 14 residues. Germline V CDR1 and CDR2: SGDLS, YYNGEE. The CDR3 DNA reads TGTGCCAGCAGCCCAAGGGACAGGGGCTATGGCTACACCTTC. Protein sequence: CASSPRDRGYGYTF.